What follows describes a single TCR beta chain. Authors' analysis steps: Using reference gene primer amplification, nucleated cell counts were estimated. TCRdb's table, derived via immunoSEQ multiplex PCR, lists solely in-frame clones and lacks some. V and J calls and clone size are given by that table; D and trimming were obtained from the DNA. Of around 19,000 clones listed, 87% are singletons. These data belong to a study of blood T cell repertoires in COVID-19. On the study more broadly: The United States, Italy and Spain were the sources of the acute and convalescent COVID-19 samples. T cells, B-cell-depleted T cells, or PBMCs provided the cDNA or gDNA that served as material.

V was clipped by 6 bases and J by 5 bases, with 7 bases between them. The CDR3 is 11 amino acids. Germline V gene lookup returns CDR1 MNHEY and CDR2 SVGEGT. The rearrangement joins TRBV6-2 or TRBV6-3 to TRBJ1-2; D may be TRBD1 (5 bases). The clonotype comes from a human donor in a cohort sampled during active COVID-19. The donor label of this sample is uncertain. What was sequenced was peripheral blood. CDR3 in DNA: TGTGCCAGCAGCCGGACATATGGCTACACCTTC. Translating it yields CASSRTYGYTF.